These T cell receptor beta chains were read from a single sample in a study of cytomegalovirus exposure and HLA in healthy donors. Here immunoSEQ multiplex PCR was the method, and the copy in TCRdb shows in-frame clones only, minus some. This sample has more than 100,000 clones; 60% to 85% occur once, and the top ten carry 1.8%. The sequenced sample was PBMCs. The receptor source for this set is a female donor in good health and CMV-seropositive. CDR3s leave out the opening cysteine and the closing phenylalanine or tryptophan.

j_call,v_call,cdr3_aa
TRBJ2-1,TRBV7-9,ASSFGRDEQF
TRBJ2-1,TRBV10-3,AVVSGSSYNEQF
TRBJ1-5,TRBV11-2,ASSLGTGVQPQH
TRBJ2-3,TRBV21-1,ASSKVFSSGAHETQY
TRBJ1-2,TRBV5-4,ASSLGQGDYGYT
TRBJ1-4,TRBV29-1,SAETGGGEKLF
TRBJ2-3,TRBV6-5,ASSYSGLAGVTQY
TRBJ1-1,TRBV7-2,ASSRGDRGQTEAF
TRBJ1-6,TRBV15,ATSRDRGGSPLH
TRBJ1-2,TRBV19,ASAPGTGDYGYT